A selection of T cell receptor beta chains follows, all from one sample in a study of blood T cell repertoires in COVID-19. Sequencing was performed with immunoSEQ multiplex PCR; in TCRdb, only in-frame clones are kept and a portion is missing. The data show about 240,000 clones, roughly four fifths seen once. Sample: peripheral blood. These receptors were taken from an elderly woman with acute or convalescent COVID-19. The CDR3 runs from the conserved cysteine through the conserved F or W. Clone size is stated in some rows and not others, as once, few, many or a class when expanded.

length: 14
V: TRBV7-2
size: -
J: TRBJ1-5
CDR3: CASSLALGGQPQHF

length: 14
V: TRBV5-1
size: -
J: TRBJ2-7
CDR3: CASSDVGQYYEQYF

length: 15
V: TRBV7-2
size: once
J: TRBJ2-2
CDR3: CASTRVGTNTGELFF

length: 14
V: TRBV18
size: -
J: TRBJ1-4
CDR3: CASSPSGTGGRLFF

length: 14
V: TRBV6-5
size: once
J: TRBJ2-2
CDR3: CATLSIANTGELFF

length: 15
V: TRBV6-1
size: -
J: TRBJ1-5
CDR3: CASSETGFSNQPQHF

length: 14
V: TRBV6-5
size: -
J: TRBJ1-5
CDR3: CASSYSGVFQPQHF

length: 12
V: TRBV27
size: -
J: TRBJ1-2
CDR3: CASSPGSNGYTF

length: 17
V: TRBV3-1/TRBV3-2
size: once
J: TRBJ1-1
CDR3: CASSQKVGPSMNTEAFF

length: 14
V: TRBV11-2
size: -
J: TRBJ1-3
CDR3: CASSRGLSGNTIYF

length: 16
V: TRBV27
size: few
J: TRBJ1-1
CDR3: CAVHSRAGGENTEAFF

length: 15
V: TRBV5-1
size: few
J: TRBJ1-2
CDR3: CASSLDREGDYGYTF

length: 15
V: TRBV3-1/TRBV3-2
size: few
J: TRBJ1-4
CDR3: CASSPLALGGEKLFF

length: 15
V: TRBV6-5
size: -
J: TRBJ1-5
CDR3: CASSYQDRGYQPQHF

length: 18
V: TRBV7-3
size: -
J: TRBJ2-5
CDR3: CASSRGLAGGPQQETQYF

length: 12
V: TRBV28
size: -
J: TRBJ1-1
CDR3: CASSREWREAFF

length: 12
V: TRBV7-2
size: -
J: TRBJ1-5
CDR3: CASSFPSQPQHF

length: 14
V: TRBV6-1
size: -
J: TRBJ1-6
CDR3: CASSERRVNSPLHF

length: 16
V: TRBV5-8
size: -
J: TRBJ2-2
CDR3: CASNRRDRGRTGELFF

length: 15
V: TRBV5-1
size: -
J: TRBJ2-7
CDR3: CASSLGQGMAYEQYF

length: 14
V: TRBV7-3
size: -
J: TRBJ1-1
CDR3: CASSPDSMNTEAFF

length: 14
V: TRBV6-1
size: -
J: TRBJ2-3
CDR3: CASSEQGRADTQYF

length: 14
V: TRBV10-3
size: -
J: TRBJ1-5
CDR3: CAIRPDRANQPQHF

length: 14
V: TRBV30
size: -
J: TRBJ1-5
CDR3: CAWSKGQSNQPQHF

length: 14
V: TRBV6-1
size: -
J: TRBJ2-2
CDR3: CASSEWRVGGELFF

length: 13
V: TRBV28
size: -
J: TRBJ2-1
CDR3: CASSTTGRREQFF

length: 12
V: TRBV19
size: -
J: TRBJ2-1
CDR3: CATSGGGNEQFF

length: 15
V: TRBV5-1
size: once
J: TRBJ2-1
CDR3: CASSRKINPDNEQFF

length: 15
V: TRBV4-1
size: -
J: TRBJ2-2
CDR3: CASSPVTGAGGELFF

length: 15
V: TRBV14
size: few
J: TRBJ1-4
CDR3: CASSQVGRGREKLFF

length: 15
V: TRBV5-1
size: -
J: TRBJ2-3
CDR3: CASSPRGGATDTQYF

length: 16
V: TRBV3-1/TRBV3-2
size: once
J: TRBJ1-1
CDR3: CASSRRGQGPNTEAFF

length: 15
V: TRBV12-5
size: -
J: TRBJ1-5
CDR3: CASGLGQGSNQPQHF

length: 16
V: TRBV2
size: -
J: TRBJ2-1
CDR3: CASSPTRTGSYNEQFF

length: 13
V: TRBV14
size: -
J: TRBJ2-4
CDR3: CASSQDGQGIQYF

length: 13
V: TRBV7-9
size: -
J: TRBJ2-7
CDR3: CASSPAGLYEQYF

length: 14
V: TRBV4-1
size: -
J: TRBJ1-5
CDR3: CASSQSRGNQPQHF

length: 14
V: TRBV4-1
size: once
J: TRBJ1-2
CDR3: CASSQETGDYGYTF